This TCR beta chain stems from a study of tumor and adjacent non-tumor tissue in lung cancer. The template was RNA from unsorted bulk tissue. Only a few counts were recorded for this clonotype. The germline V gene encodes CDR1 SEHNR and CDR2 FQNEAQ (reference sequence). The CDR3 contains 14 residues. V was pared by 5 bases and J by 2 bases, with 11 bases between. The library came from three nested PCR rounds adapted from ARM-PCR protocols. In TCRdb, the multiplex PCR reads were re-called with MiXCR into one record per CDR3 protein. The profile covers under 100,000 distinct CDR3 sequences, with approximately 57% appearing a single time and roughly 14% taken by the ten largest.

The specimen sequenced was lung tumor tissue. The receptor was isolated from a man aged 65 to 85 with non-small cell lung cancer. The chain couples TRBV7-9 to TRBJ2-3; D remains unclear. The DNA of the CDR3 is TGTGCCAGCAGCAACGTTCCATACACAGATACGCAGTATTTT. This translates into CASSNVPYTDTQYF.